Below, 23 T cell receptor beta chains from the same sample are listed, as sequenced in a study of PD-L1 blockade in urothelial cancer. TCRdb's copy holds only in-frame clones and misses some; the assay was immunoSEQ multiplex PCR. The sample carries around 26,000 clones, roughly 90% recorded once. Sample: PBMCs, taken around atezolizumab (anti-PD-L1) treatment. These receptors were obtained from a man aged 55 to 69 with urothelial cancer.

The CDR3 protein is CASSLDGNTGELFF. The CDR3 nucleotides read TGCGCCAGCAGCTTGGACGGGAACACCGGGGAGCTGTTTTTT. The V and J genes are TRBV5-1 and TRBJ2-2; D is uncertain. CDR3 length: 14 amino acids. V dropped 0 bases and J dropped 1 base, with 4 bases sitting between them. Germline-derived CDR1 and CDR2 are SGHRS and YFSETQ.

The V gene is TRBV6-1, the J gene TRBJ2-2, with D possibly matching TRBD1 (5 bases). The CDR3 has 14 residues. Germline V gene sequence: CDR1 MNHNS, CDR2 SASEGT. Between the trimmed V and J ends, which lost 10 bases and 5 bases, there was a span of 17 bases. The CDR3 sequence is CAIRVRAPTGELFF. CDR3 DNA: TGTGCCATCCGGGTCAGGGCCCCGACCGGGGAGCTGTTTTTT.

The chain carries TRBV2 and TRBJ2-3; TRBD2 matches 15 bases. The V gene's germline CDR1 is SNHLY and CDR2 FYNNEI. With V trimmed by 3 bases and J by 0 bases, 1 base remained unmatched. The CDR3 runs to 17 residues. CDR3 sequence reads: CASSEGTSGGSTDTQYF. In nucleotides, the CDR3 is TGTGCCAGCAGTGAGGGGACTAGCGGGGGGAGCACAGATACGCAGTATTTT.

The CDR3 sequence: CASSSSGGQPQHF. The DNA of the CDR3 is TGTGCCAGTAGTTCTTCAGGGGGTCAGCCCCAGCATTTT. The rearrangement joins TRBV19 to TRBJ1-5; TRBD1 agrees at 7 bases. With V trimmed by 5 bases and J by 6 bases, 4 bases remained unmatched. This CDR3 is built from 13 residues. Germline CDR1 LNHDA, CDR2 SQIVND (reference sequence).

The rearrangement links TRBV7-9 to TRBJ2-1; the match to TRBD2 covers 7 bases. CDR1 and CDR2 (germline): SEHNR, FQNEAQ (reference sequence). The CDR3 has 16 amino acids. The junction had 3 bases not matched to a gene; V was cut back by 1 base and J by 0 bases. The CDR3 protein is CASSLGGLVSYNEQFF. In DNA form, the CDR3 reads TGTGCCAGCAGCTTAGGCGGACTAGTCTCCTACAATGAGCAGTTCTTC.

CDR3 nucleotide sequence: TGCGCCAGCAGAACAGGGACAGGGACCTACGAGCAGTACTTC. It yields the protein CASRTGTGTYEQYF. The genes are TRBV5-1 and TRBJ2-7; 9 bases agree with TRBD1. With 5 bases clipped from V and 2 bases from J, the junction kept 5 bases outside the gene matches. Germline assignment: CDR1 SGHRS and CDR2 YFSETQ. This CDR3 region has 14 residues.

This chain joins TRBV7-2 and TRBJ1-2; D is ambiguous. CDR3 length equals 16 residues. Germline V gives CDR1 SGHTA, CDR2 FQGNSA. Trimming left V 2 bases short and J 8 bases short, with 21 bases between. The CDR3 loop is CASSLSPLSLAGGYTF. The CDR3 bases are TGTGCCAGCAGCTTATCCCCCCTAAGTCTAGCCGGCGGCTACACCTTC.

The chain links TRBV7-9 to TRBJ2-5, with 10 bases aligning to TRBD1. This CDR3 contains 17 residues. CDR1 and CDR2 from the germline V gene are SEHNR and FQNEAQ (reference sequence). The trim removed 5 bases at V and 4 bases at J, leaving 13 bases unmatched. CDR3 amino acids: CASSRRQGALYRETQYF. The CDR3 region has the DNA TGTGCCAGCAGCCGGAGACAGGGGGCTTTGTATAGAGAGACCCAGTACTTC.

The CDR3 loop is CASSLAGEGNQPQHF. The CDR3 DNA reads TGCGCCAGCAGCTTGGCCGGAGAGGGTAATCAGCCCCAGCATTTT. V usage is TRBV5-1 and J usage is TRBJ1-5; D not resolved. V dropped 0 bases and J dropped 4 bases, with 11 bases sitting between them. CDR3 length equals 15 residues. CDR1 and CDR2 from the germline V gene are SGHRS and YFSETQ.

The CDR3 here is CASSSQRGAYEQYF. The CDR3 region has the DNA TGTGCCAGTAGTAGCCAGCGGGGGGCCTACGAGCAGTACTTC. This chain links TRBV19 with TRBJ2-7, with TRBD2 matching 9 bases. Trimming cost V 4 bases and J 2 bases; bases outside gene matches: 3. Germline V gene lookup returns CDR1 LNHDA and CDR2 SQIVND (reference sequence). The CDR3 is 14 amino acids.

Points on this clone: The junction and the germline gene differ at one end; a read error may be behind it. This sequence joins TRBV6-6 and TRBJ1-5, with a weak D call TRBD1 (5 bases). The CDR3 runs 13 residues. Germline CDR1 is MNHNY and CDR2 is SVGAGI (reference sequence). CDR3 nucleotides: TGTGCCAGCACTTACTTCAGGGATCAGCCCCAGCATTTT. It yields the protein CASTYFRDQPQHF.

The rearrangement links TRBV7-9 to TRBJ2-2, with D perhaps matching TRBD2 (5 bases). V lost 2 bases to trimming and J lost 1 base, with 11 bases between them. The CDR3 length is 16 residues. The germline V gene encodes CDR1 SEHNR and CDR2 FQNEAQ (reference sequence). DNA of the CDR3: TGTGCCAGCAGCTTAAAGAGCGGAAAGAACACCGGGGAGCTGTTTTTT. Amino acid sequence: CASSLKSGKNTGELFF.

This clone was recorded only once. V gene TRBV10-1 combines with J gene TRBJ2-2; 15 positions agree with TRBD2. The CDR3 contains 14 residues. CDR1 and CDR2 from the germline V gene are WNHNN and SYGVQD (reference sequence). V trimming: 8 bases; J trimming: 5 bases; junction bases outside the gene matches: 0. The CDR3 region is CASGTSGRTGELFF. The CDR3, as DNA: TGCGCCAGCGGGACTAGCGGGAGGACCGGGGAGCTGTTTTTT.

This clone was seen a few times. This chain links TRBV27 with TRBJ1-1; D not certain. CDR1 is MNHEY, CDR2 SMNVEV, per germline (reference sequence). Trimming left V 5 bases short and J 1 base short, with 14 bases between. The CDR3 is 15 amino acids. Here the CDR3 reads CASSLAPGKNTEAFF. The CDR3 bases are TGTGCCAGCAGTCTAGCCCCCGGTAAGAACACTGAAGCTTTCTTT.

The chain combines TRBV18 with TRBJ2-3, with D perhaps matching TRBD2 (5 bases). The germline V and J ends were trimmed by 3 bases and 0 bases, with 7 bases remaining between them. The CDR3 spans 14 residues. Germline values: CDR1 KGHSH, CDR2 LQKENI. The CDR3 coding sequence is TGTGCCAGCTCACCTGCGGGTAGCACAGATACGCAGTATTTT. Residues: CASSPAGSTDTQYF.

In this sample, this clone turned up a few times. This chain connects TRBV19 to TRBJ1-2; D unresolved. CDR1 is LNHDA and CDR2 is SQIVND in the germline V gene (reference sequence). The ends were cut back, 2 bases at V and 4 bases at J, with 17 bases in the middle. The CDR3 spans 16 residues. The CDR3 protein is CASSISGVGSVYGYTF. Written as DNA, the CDR3 is TGTGCCAGTAGTATAAGTGGCGTTGGCAGCGTCTATGGCTACACCTTC.

The chain joins TRBV10-3 to TRBJ2-1; unclear D gene. The CDR3 spans 14 residues. V was pared by 0 bases and J by 7 bases, with 10 bases between. From germline, CDR1 is ENHRY and CDR2 SYGVKD. Here the CDR3 reads CAISESGPRNEQFF. CDR3 nucleotide sequence: TGTGCCATCAGTGAGTCTGGGCCTCGGAATGAGCAGTTCTTC.

The genes are TRBV7-2 and TRBJ2-7, with a possible D match to TRBD1 (5 bases). The germline CDR1 and CDR2 sequences are SGHTA and FQGNSA. The length of the CDR3 is 17 residues. V was clipped by 5 bases and J by 0 bases, with 20 bases between them. CDR3 coding DNA: TGTGCCAGCAGCCCTAGGGGCCCGGGTTTCAGCTCCTACGAGCAGTACTTC. This codes for CASSPRGPGFSSYEQYF.

The chain joins TRBV11-2 to TRBJ2-1, with TRBD2 matching over 10 bases. The CDR3 covers 15 residues. Trimming cost V 5 bases and J 2 bases; bases outside gene matches: 3. Looked up from germline, CDR1 is SGHAT and CDR2 is FQNNGV. CDR3 DNA: TGTGCCAGCAGCGCCCTAGCGGGAGCCTACAATGAGCAGTTCTTC. Its protein product is CASSALAGAYNEQFF.

This clone is large in the sample. V is TRBV19 and J is TRBJ2-3; 14 bases line up with TRBD2. V trimming: 7 bases; J trimming: 2 bases; junction bases outside the gene matches: 5. Germline V gives CDR1 LNHDA, CDR2 SQIVND (reference sequence). The CDR3 spans 16 residues. The CDR3 nucleotides read TGTGCCAGTAAACGGACTAGCGGGGGGTACACAGATACGCAGTATTTT. Protein: CASKRTSGGYTDTQYF.

The count of this clone is one. The rearrangement links TRBV13 to TRBJ2-1, with 11 bases matching TRBD2. This CDR3 is 16 amino acids long. Germline V CDR1 and CDR2: PRHDT, FYEKMQ (reference sequence). The ends lost 1 base at V and 9 bases at J; junction bases unmatched: 8. CDR3 coding DNA: TGTGCCAGCAGCTTAGTCGGTAGCGGGAGGGCCGGTGAGCAGTTCTTC. This sequence encodes CASSLVGSGRAGEQFF. The entire variable domain, with the rest obtained from reference TRBV13 and TRBJ2-1, is as follows: AAGVIQSPRHLIKEKRETATLKCYPIPRHDTVYWYQQGPGQDPQFLISFYEKMQSDKGSIPDRFSAQQFSDYHSELNMSSLELGDSALYFCASSLVGSGRAGEQFFGPGTRLTVL.

This clone was detected only a few times. V and J are TRBV4-3 and TRBJ1-2, with D maybe TRBD1 (5 bases). Trimming pared 3 bases from V and 5 bases from J, leaving 10 bases between. CDR3 length: 13 amino acids. Germline CDR1 and CDR2: LGHNA and YSLEER. CDR3 in amino acids: CASSQSGVYGYTF. In DNA form, the CDR3 reads TGCGCCAGCAGCCAGTCGGGGGTTTATGGCTACACCTTC.

The V call is TRBV27, the J call TRBJ1-1; D perhaps matches TRBD1 (5 bases). The CDR3 runs to 15 residues. Trimming stripped 3 bases from V and 4 bases from J, with 15 bases between. Germline V gene data show CDR1 as MNHEY and CDR2 as SMNVEV (reference sequence). CDR3: CASSFLAQVGTEAFF. The CDR3 DNA is TGTGCCAGCAGTTTCCTGGCACAGGTAGGCACTGAAGCTTTCTTT.